The rows below give T cell receptor beta chains drawn from one sample of a study of blood T cell repertoires in COVID-19. Assay used: immunoSEQ multiplex PCR; TCRdb lists only in-frame clones, some missing. The table has 130,000 to 150,000 clones, about four fifths seen once. Sequencing was done on a sample of peripheral blood. The origin of the receptors is a woman aged 65 to 85 with COVID-19, enrolled during active disease. The CDR3 runs from the conserved cysteine through the conserved F or W. The order of the fields is D gene, J gene, V gene, clone size, CDR3 DNA, CDR3 protein. A D gene is named only where the DNA matches it firmly. Clone size appears in some rows only: once, few, many, or a class for an expanded clone.

D gene: TRBD1; J gene: TRBJ1-2; V gene: TRBV9; clone size: .; CDR3 DNA: TGTGCCAGCAGCGTAGATTTGGGGGGGACAGGGGAATATGGCTACACCTTC; CDR3 protein: CASSVDLGGTGEYGYTF
D gene: .; J gene: TRBJ1-1; V gene: TRBV9; clone size: .; CDR3 DNA: TGTGCCAGCAGCGCGGGGGGTGAAGCTTTCTTT; CDR3 protein: CASSAGGEAFF
D gene: .; J gene: TRBJ2-1; V gene: TRBV7-9; clone size: .; CDR3 DNA: TGTGCCAGCAGCTTAGAAGGGAGCTCCTACAATGAGCAGTTCTTC; CDR3 protein: CASSLEGSSYNEQFF
D gene: .; J gene: TRBJ2-1; V gene: TRBV15; clone size: .; CDR3 DNA: TGTGCCACCAGCAGAGATCCCCCTCAATCGGGGACACGCTCCTACAATGAGCAGTTCTTC; CDR3 protein: CATSRDPPQSGTRSYNEQFF
D gene: TRBD1; J gene: TRBJ1-3; V gene: TRBV7-3; clone size: .; CDR3 DNA: TGTGCCAGCAGCCGAACAGGGGGCTCTGGAAACACCATATATTTT; CDR3 protein: CASSRTGGSGNTIYF
D gene: TRBD1; J gene: TRBJ1-5; V gene: TRBV5-1; clone size: .; CDR3 DNA: TGCGCCAGCAGCGCGGGACAGGGGGCCGGTCAGCCCCAGCATTTT; CDR3 protein: CASSAGQGAGQPQHF
D gene: .; J gene: TRBJ1-2; V gene: TRBV30; clone size: few; CDR3 DNA: TGTGCCTGGAGTGTAAAACCCTATTATGGCTACACCTTC; CDR3 protein: CAWSVKPYYGYTF
D gene: TRBD1; J gene: TRBJ1-2; V gene: TRBV29-1; clone size: .; CDR3 DNA: TGCAGCGTTTTACCGGACAGGAGCTATGGCTACACCTTC; CDR3 protein: CSVLPDRSYGYTF
D gene: TRBD1; J gene: TRBJ2-7; V gene: TRBV5-4; clone size: .; CDR3 DNA: TGTGCCAGCAGCTCCTCGGACAGGGGGTACGAGCAGTACTTC; CDR3 protein: CASSSSDRGYEQYF
D gene: .; J gene: TRBJ2-7; V gene: TRBV15; clone size: .; CDR3 DNA: TGTGCCACCAGCAGAGAGAACCAGGACTACGAGCAGTACTTC; CDR3 protein: CATSRENQDYEQYF
D gene: TRBD2; J gene: TRBJ2-6; V gene: TRBV6-2/TRBV6-3; clone size: .; CDR3 DNA: TGTGCCAGCAGTTACTCCTTAGCGGGGGTCGCTGGGGCCAACGTCCTGACTTTC; CDR3 protein: CASSYSLAGVAGANVLTF
D gene: .; J gene: TRBJ1-1; V gene: TRBV2; clone size: .; CDR3 DNA: TGTGCCAGCAGTCAGGACAAGAACACTGAAGCTTTCTTT; CDR3 protein: CASSQDKNTEAFF
D gene: TRBD1; J gene: TRBJ2-7; V gene: TRBV28; clone size: once; CDR3 DNA: TGTGCCAGCGGACAGGGGACGGAGCAGTACTTC; CDR3 protein: CASGQGTEQYF
D gene: .; J gene: TRBJ1-2; V gene: TRBV20-1; clone size: .; CDR3 DNA: TGCAGTGCTAGTAGTAGCGGCTACACCTTC; CDR3 protein: CSASSSGYTF
D gene: TRBD2; J gene: TRBJ2-1; V gene: TRBV10-3; clone size: .; CDR3 DNA: TGTGCCATCAGTGGTAGCGGGGGGGGGAGCTCCTACAATGAGCAGTTCTTC; CDR3 protein: CAISGSGGGSSYNEQFF
D gene: TRBD2; J gene: TRBJ2-1; V gene: TRBV3-1/TRBV3-2; clone size: .; CDR3 DNA: TGTGCCAGCAGCCAAGATGAGGCGGGGGGGGTCAATGAGCAGTTCTTC; CDR3 protein: CASSQDEAGGVNEQFF
D gene: .; J gene: TRBJ2-3; V gene: TRBV29-1; clone size: .; CDR3 DNA: TGCAGCGTGGGGGGTCGAGACACAGATACGCAGTATTTT; CDR3 protein: CSVGGRDTDTQYF
D gene: TRBD1; J gene: TRBJ1-1; V gene: TRBV19; clone size: .; CDR3 DNA: TGTGCCAGCCGTGGAGGGGCAGGGGGTTCCACTGAAGCTTTCTTT; CDR3 protein: CASRGGAGGSTEAFF
D gene: .; J gene: TRBJ2-3; V gene: TRBV15; clone size: once; CDR3 DNA: TGTGCCACCAGCAGAGAGGCTGTCCGAGATACGCAGTATTTT; CDR3 protein: CATSREAVRDTQYF
D gene: TRBD2; J gene: TRBJ2-3; V gene: TRBV5-1; clone size: .; CDR3 DNA: TGCGCCAGCAGCGTAGGACTAGATCCCGTGGGCACAGATACGCAGTATTTT; CDR3 protein: CASSVGLDPVGTDTQYF
D gene: .; J gene: TRBJ1-2; V gene: TRBV20-1; clone size: .; CDR3 DNA: TGCAGTGCTGGGGATCGGGGGGGCTACACCTTC; CDR3 protein: CSAGDRGGYTF
D gene: TRBD1; J gene: TRBJ1-1; V gene: TRBV6-5; clone size: .; CDR3 DNA: TGTGCCACTCTCACCTTGACAGGGGCTAACACTGAAGCTTTCTTT; CDR3 protein: CATLTLTGANTEAFF
D gene: TRBD1; J gene: TRBJ1-4; V gene: TRBV4-3; clone size: .; CDR3 DNA: TGCGCCAGCAGCCAAGATCTTTACAGGGGAAATGAAAAACTGTTTTTT; CDR3 protein: CASSQDLYRGNEKLFF
D gene: .; J gene: TRBJ1-4; V gene: TRBV4-1; clone size: .; CDR3 DNA: TGCGCCAGCAGCCAAGATGTGAGGCGGATCGCGCTCGAAGTAGGAAAACTGTTTTTT; CDR3 protein: CASSQDVRRIALEVGKLFF
D gene: TRBD1; J gene: TRBJ2-7; V gene: TRBV20-1; clone size: .; CDR3 DNA: TGCAGTGCTAGTCCGCCGGGACAGGGAGGTTCTTCCGAGCAGTACTTC; CDR3 protein: CSASPPGQGGSSEQYF
D gene: TRBD1; J gene: TRBJ1-1; V gene: TRBV3-1/TRBV3-2; clone size: .; CDR3 DNA: TGTGCCAGCAGCCAACGCCCCGGGACAGGGGTTTGGACTGAAGCTTTCTTT; CDR3 protein: CASSQRPGTGVWTEAFF
D gene: TRBD1; J gene: TRBJ2-7; V gene: TRBV5-1; clone size: .; CDR3 DNA: TGCGCCAGCAGCTCGCTGGGACAGTCCTACGAGCAGTACTTC; CDR3 protein: CASSSLGQSYEQYF
D gene: .; J gene: TRBJ2-7; V gene: TRBV6-1; clone size: few; CDR3 DNA: TGTGCCAGCAGTGAAGCGACGAACAGCTACGAGCAGTACTTC; CDR3 protein: CASSEATNSYEQYF
D gene: .; J gene: TRBJ2-7; V gene: TRBV2; clone size: .; CDR3 DNA: TGTGCCAGCAGGCCGGACATTAGCTCCTACGAGCAGTACTTC; CDR3 protein: CASRPDISSYEQYF
D gene: .; J gene: TRBJ2-1; V gene: TRBV19; clone size: .; CDR3 DNA: TGTGCCAGTAACGCAGACAGGAGCTCCTACAATGAGCAGTTCTTC; CDR3 protein: CASNADRSSYNEQFF
D gene: TRBD1; J gene: TRBJ1-1; V gene: TRBV19; clone size: .; CDR3 DNA: TGTGCCAGTAGTGCGGTCAGGGGGACTGAAGCTTTCTTT; CDR3 protein: CASSAVRGTEAFF
D gene: .; J gene: TRBJ1-1; V gene: TRBV12-3/TRBV12-4; clone size: .; CDR3 DNA: TGTGCCAGCTACAGGAACACTGAAGCTTTCTTT; CDR3 protein: CASYRNTEAFF
D gene: .; J gene: TRBJ1-5; V gene: TRBV12-3/TRBV12-4; clone size: .; CDR3 DNA: TGTGCCAGCAGTTCAGGGAATCAGCCCCAGCATTTT; CDR3 protein: CASSSGNQPQHF
D gene: .; J gene: TRBJ1-2; V gene: TRBV30; clone size: few; CDR3 DNA: TGTGCCTGGAGTATGGGACAAGGTAACCTGAACTATGGCTACACCTTC; CDR3 protein: CAWSMGQGNLNYGYTF
D gene: TRBD1; J gene: TRBJ2-7; V gene: TRBV3-1/TRBV3-2; clone size: few; CDR3 DNA: TGTGCCAGCAGCCCACCCAGGGGGACACGGCTTTTCGAGCAGTACTTC; CDR3 protein: CASSPPRGTRLFEQYF
D gene: TRBD1; J gene: TRBJ1-4; V gene: TRBV10-3; clone size: .; CDR3 DNA: TGTGCCATCAGTGAGGCACGTTCGACAGGGTCGCTGGGTGAAAAACTGTTTTTT; CDR3 protein: CAISEARSTGSLGEKLFF
D gene: TRBD2; J gene: TRBJ2-2; V gene: TRBV24-1; clone size: few; CDR3 DNA: TGTGCCACCAGTGACTGGGAGGGACGCGCGAACACCGGGGAGCTGTTTTTT; CDR3 protein: CATSDWEGRANTGELFF
D gene: .; J gene: TRBJ2-2; V gene: TRBV11-2; clone size: .; CDR3 DNA: TGTGCCAGCAGCTTAGGACGGGTGGAGCTGTTTTTT; CDR3 protein: CASSLGRVELFF
D gene: .; J gene: TRBJ1-1; V gene: TRBV18; clone size: .; CDR3 DNA: TGTGCCAGCTTAAACGAGGTCCGGAACACTGAAGCTTTCTTT; CDR3 protein: CASLNEVRNTEAFF
D gene: .; J gene: TRBJ2-1; V gene: TRBV11-2; clone size: .; CDR3 DNA: TGTGCCAGCAGCTTAGAAGTGTCGGGACTCTTAAGCTCCTACAATGAGCAGTTCTTC; CDR3 protein: CASSLEVSGLLSSYNEQFF
D gene: .; J gene: TRBJ1-6; V gene: TRBV5-6; clone size: .; CDR3 DNA: TGTGCCAGCAGCTGGTTACAGGGCTTGGCACCATCACCCCTCCACTTT; CDR3 protein: CASSWLQGLAPSPLHF